Sequencing of this TCR beta chain was carried out in a study of T cells in Graves' hyperthyroidism and ophthalmopathy. Study-level points and caveats: Ophthalmopathy was model-predicted a median 6.5 months pre-onset. Among clonotypes expanded in thyroid above 0.001, most were also found in blood.

Comments on this clonotype: What it recognizes is unknown.

RNA transcripts yielded amplified TCR beta CDR3 regions. HTBI primers drove first-round RT-PCR of the TCR CDR3. TCRdb re-called the multiplex PCR reads with MiXCR, one entry per CDR3 protein. The sample contains hundreds of thousands of distinct CDR3 sequences, approximately 14% of which appear only once. Trimming shortened V by 2 bases and J by 2 bases, and 12 bases separated the two germline ends. CDR3 size: 15 residues. Germline V gives CDR1 SEHNR, CDR2 FQNEAQ (reference sequence). Out of over 9 ml of fresh peripheral blood came the PBMCs. The chain combines TRBV7-9 with TRBJ2-5, with a weak D call TRBD2 (5 bases). Sequencing input: blood. This TCR was recovered from a woman in her fifties or sixties with Graves' ophthalmopathy. CDR3 sequence: CASSLFLREQETQYF. CDR3 DNA: TGTGCCAGCAGCTTATTTCTTCGGGAACAAGAGACCCAGTACTTC.